The 13 T cell receptor beta chains in this list originate from one sample, sequenced in a study of neurological immune-mediated disorders. TCRdb re-derived calls from the 5' RACE reads in MiXCR, one entry per CDR3 protein. The sample contains 100,000 to 150,000 distinct CDR3 sequences, roughly 3.4% of which appear only once. The sample comprised PBMCs. The receptors were gathered from a woman aged 30 to 39 with multiple sclerosis.

Ten or more counts support this clonotype. This chain joins TRBV20-1 and TRBJ2-3; D not resolved. CDR1 and CDR2 (germline): DFQATT, SNEGSKA (reference sequence). The CDR3 runs to 15 residues. The germline V and J ends were trimmed by 0 bases and 1 base, with 11 bases remaining between them. DNA of the CDR3: TGCAGTGCTAGAGATCTTACGGGTCGCACAGATACGCAGTATTTT. Its translation is CSARDLTGRTDTQYF.

The table lists this clonotype with many counts. The chain couples TRBV10-1 to TRBJ2-4, with D perhaps TRBD2 (6 bases). Trimming left V 3 bases short and J 4 bases short, with 10 bases between. Germline CDR1 WNHNN, CDR2 SYGVQD (reference sequence). The CDR3 is 14 amino acids. CDR3 DNA: TGCGCCAGCAGTGACGGCGGGGCAAAAAACATTCAGTACTTC. It translates to CASSDGGAKNIQYF.

This clonotype was seen many times. The chain recombines TRBV5-5 with TRBJ2-3; 9 bases are a match to TRBD1. Unmatched junction bases numbered 12, after V lost 3 bases and J lost 1 base. Germline V gene data show CDR1 as SGHKS and CDR2 as YYEKEE (reference sequence). The CDR3 has 18 residues. This CDR3 is CASSWWDRAVDGTDTQYF. In nucleotides, the CDR3 is TGTGCCAGCAGCTGGTGGGACAGGGCGGTAGATGGCACAGATACGCAGTATTTT.

This clonotype was picked up many times. This chain joins TRBV6-6 and TRBJ1-4; D possibly corresponds to TRBD1 (6 bases). CDR1 is MNHNY, CDR2 SVGAGI, per germline (reference sequence). The CDR3 loop spans 15 amino acids. The V end was cut by 6 bases, the J end by 0 bases, with 11 bases between. CDR3 in amino acids: CASRIQGATNEKLFF. In DNA, the CDR3 is TGTGCCAGCAGGATACAGGGTGCAACTAATGAAAAACTGTTTTTT.

This clonotype was counted many times. The chain uses TRBV20-1 and TRBJ2-4; D may be TRBD2 (6 bases). V was pared by 5 bases and J by 6 bases, with 14 bases between. The CDR3 loop spans 13 amino acids. Germline CDR1 reads DFQATT; CDR2 reads SNEGSKA (reference sequence). DNA of the CDR3: TGCAGTGCTTGGCGCGCGGGATTAAACATTCAGTACTTC. This sequence encodes CSAWRAGLNIQYF.

There are many counts of this clonotype. This chain uses TRBV12-3 or TRBV12-4 with TRBJ1-2, with D hard to call. This CDR3 spans 15 amino acids. Trimming removed 2 bases at V and 3 bases at J, with 13 bases between. The CDR3, as DNA: TGTGCCAGCAGTTTAAGGTCGGGCGGCGACTATGGCTACACCTTC. Residues: CASSLRSGGDYGYTF.

The chain combines TRBV4-1 with TRBJ2-7; 7 bases are shared with TRBD1. This CDR3 is built from 16 residues. V lost 0 bases and J lost 6; bases outside the gene matches: 11. Germline CDR1 and CDR2: MGHRA and YSYEKL. The CDR3 loop reads CASSQDGKIPGGEQYF. The CDR3 DNA follows: TGCGCCAGCAGCCAAGATGGAAAAATTCCAGGGGGCGAGCAGTACTTC.

This clonotype appeared once. The DNA is omitted, as the CDR3 cannot be located on it reliably, and the CDR3 follows TCRdb's listing. The chain carries TRBV20-1 and TRBJ2-1; TRBD1 is the table's D call, not checked against the DNA. The length of the CDR3 is 16 amino acids, counting both ends. Germline V gives CDR1 DFQATT, CDR2 SNEGSKA (reference sequence). The CDR3 here is CSDRDLRVGQGNERFF.

This clonotype was seen at least ten times. This rearrangement joins TRBV5-1 to TRBJ2-5; D not certain. Germline values: CDR1 SGHRS, CDR2 YFSETQ. Trimming shortened V by 0 bases and J by 0 bases, and 12 bases separated the two germline ends. CDR3 length: 16 residues. DNA of the CDR3: TGCGCCAGCAGCTTGGGGAGCGCAGCGTACCAAGAGACCCAGTACTTC. Amino acids: CASSLGSAAYQETQYF.

This chain uses TRBV20-1 with TRBJ2-1; unclear D gene. Germline CDR1 reads DFQATT; CDR2 reads SNEGSKA (reference sequence). V was cut by 4 bases and J by 5 bases, with 6 bases left in between. CDR3 length: 11 amino acids. The CDR3 sequence is CSAKHNNEQFF. Here the CDR3 DNA reads TGCAGTGCTAAACATAACAATGAGCAGTTCTTC.

This clonotype was seen repeatedly, ten times or more. This chain links TRBV6-2 or TRBV6-3 with TRBJ2-7; weak D call: TRBD1 (6 bases). Germline V gene lookup returns CDR1 MNHEY and CDR2 SVGEGT. There are 13 residues in the CDR3. Trimming removed 6 bases from V and 2 bases from J, with 11 bases in between. CDR3 amino acids: CASSPRTAYEQYF. The CDR3, as DNA: TGTGCCAGCAGCCCGAGGACAGCCTACGAGCAGTACTTC.

This clonotype was recorded at least ten times. J is TRBJ1-3 and V is TRBV20-1, with TRBD1 matching 7 bases. CDR1 and CDR2 from the germline V gene are DFQATT and SNEGSKA (reference sequence). The CDR3 length is 15 residues. After removal of 3 bases from V and 2 bases from J, the junction contained 7 bases not matched to a gene. CDR3 region: CSASTPTGAGNTIYF. For the CDR3, the DNA is TGCAGTGCTAGTACCCCTACAGGGGCTGGAAACACCATATATTTT.

This clonotype was detected many times. The chain recombines TRBV11-2 with TRBJ1-1; D gene unclear. V lost 4 bases to trimming and J lost 5 bases, with 17 bases between them. CDR1 SGHAT and CDR2 FQNNGV come from the germline V gene. CDR3 length: 15 amino acids. CDR3 nucleotides: TGTGCCAGCAGCTCACCTTTTGTGATGGGGACTGAAGCTTTCTTT. Translated: CASSSPFVMGTEAFF.